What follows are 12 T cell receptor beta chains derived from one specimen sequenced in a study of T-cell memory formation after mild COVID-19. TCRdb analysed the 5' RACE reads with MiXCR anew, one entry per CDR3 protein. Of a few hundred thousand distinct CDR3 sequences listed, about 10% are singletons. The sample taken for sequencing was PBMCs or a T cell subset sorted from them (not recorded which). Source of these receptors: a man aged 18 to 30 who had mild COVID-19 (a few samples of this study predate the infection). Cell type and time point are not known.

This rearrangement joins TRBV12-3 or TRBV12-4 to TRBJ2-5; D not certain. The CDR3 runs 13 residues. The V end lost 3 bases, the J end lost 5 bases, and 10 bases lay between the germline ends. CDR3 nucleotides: TGTGCCAGCAGTTTGAGGTCGCAGGAGACCCAGTACTTC. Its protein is CASSLRSQETQYF.

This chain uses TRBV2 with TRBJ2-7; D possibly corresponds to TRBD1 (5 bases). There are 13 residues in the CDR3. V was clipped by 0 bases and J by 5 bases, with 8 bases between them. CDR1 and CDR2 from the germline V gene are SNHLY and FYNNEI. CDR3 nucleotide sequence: TGTGCCAGCAGTGAAGCAGGGGTGAACGAGCAGTACTTC. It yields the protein CASSEAGVNEQYF.

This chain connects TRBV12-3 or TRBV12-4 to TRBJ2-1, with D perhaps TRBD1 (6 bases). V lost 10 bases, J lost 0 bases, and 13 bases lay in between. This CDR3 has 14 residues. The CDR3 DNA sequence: TGTGCCACCGAGAGGGGGAGCTCCTACAATGAGCAGTTCTTC. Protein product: CATERGSSYNEQFF.

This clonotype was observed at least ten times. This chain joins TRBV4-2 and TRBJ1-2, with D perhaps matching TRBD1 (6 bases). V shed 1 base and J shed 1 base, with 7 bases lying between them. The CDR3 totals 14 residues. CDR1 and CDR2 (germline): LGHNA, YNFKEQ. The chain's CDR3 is CASSQVGGNYGYTF. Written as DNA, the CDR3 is TGTGCCAGCAGCCAAGTAGGGGGTAACTATGGCTACACCTTC.

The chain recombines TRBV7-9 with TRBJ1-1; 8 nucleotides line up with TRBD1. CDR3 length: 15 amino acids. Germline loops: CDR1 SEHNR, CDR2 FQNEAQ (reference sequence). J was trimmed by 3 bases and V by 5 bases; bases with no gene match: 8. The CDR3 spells CASSPSRGLDTEAFF. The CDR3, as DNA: TGTGCCAGCAGCCCCAGCAGGGGGCTCGACACTGAAGCTTTCTTT.

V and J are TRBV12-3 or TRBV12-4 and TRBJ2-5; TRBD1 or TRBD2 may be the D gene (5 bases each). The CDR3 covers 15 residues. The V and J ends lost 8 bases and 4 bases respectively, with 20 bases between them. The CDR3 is CASVSSWGSRETQYF. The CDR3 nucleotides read TGTGCCAGCGTCTCCTCATGGGGGAGTAGAGAGACCCAGTACTTC.

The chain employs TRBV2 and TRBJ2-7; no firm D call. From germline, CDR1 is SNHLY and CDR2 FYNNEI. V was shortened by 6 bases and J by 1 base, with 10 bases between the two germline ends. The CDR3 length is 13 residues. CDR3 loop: CASSLTASYEQYV. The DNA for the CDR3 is TGTGCCAGCAGCCTGACTGCTTCCTACGAGCAGTACGTC.

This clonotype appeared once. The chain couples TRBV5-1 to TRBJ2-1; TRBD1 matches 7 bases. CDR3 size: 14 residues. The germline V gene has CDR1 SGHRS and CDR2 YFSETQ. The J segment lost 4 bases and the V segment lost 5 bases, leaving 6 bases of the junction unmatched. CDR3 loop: CASSTGDYYNEQFF. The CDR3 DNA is TGCGCCAGCAGTACAGGGGATTATTACAATGAGCAGTTCTTC. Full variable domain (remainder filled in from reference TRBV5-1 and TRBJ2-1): KAGVTQTPRYLIKTRGQQVTLSCSPISGHRSVSWYQQTPGQGLQFLFEYFSETQRNKGNFPGRFSGRQFSNSRSEMNVSTLELGDSALYLCASSTGDYYNEQFFGPGTRLTVL.

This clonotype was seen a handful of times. Here the CDR3 reads CASSGGSSYNEQFF. In DNA, the CDR3 is TGTGCCAGCAGTGGGGGGTCCTCCTACAATGAGCAGTTCTTC. V and J are TRBV6-6 and TRBJ2-1, with a weak D call TRBD2 (6 bases). The CDR3 totals 14 residues. V was clipped by 5 bases and J by 0 bases, with 8 bases between them. The germline CDR1 and CDR2 sequences are MNHNY and SVGAGI (reference sequence).

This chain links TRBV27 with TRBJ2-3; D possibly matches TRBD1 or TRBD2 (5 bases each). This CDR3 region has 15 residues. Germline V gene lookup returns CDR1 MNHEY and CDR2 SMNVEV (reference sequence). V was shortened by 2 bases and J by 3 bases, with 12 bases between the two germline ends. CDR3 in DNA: TGTGCCAGCAGTTTAAGGGGTCGGAGGACAGATACGCAGTATTTT. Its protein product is CASSLRGRRTDTQYF.

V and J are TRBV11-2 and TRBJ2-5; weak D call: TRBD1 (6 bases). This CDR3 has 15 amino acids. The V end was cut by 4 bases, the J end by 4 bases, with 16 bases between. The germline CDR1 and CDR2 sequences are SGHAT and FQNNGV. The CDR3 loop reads CASSSPGRGAETQYF. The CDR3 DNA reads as TGTGCCAGCAGCTCCCCCGGCAGGGGTGCAGAGACCCAGTACTTC. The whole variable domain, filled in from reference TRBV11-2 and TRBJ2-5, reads EAGVAQSPRYKIIEKRQSVAFWCNPISGHATLYWYQQILGQGPKLLIQFQNNGVVDDSQLPKDRFSAERLKGVDSTLKIQPAKLEDSAVYLCASSSPGRGAETQYFGPGTRLLVL.

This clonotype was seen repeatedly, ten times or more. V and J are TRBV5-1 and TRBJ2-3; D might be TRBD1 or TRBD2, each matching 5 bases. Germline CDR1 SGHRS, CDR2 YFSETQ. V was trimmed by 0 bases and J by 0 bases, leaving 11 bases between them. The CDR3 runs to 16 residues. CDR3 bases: TGCGCCAGCAGCTTGGAGGGACGAACTAGCACAGATACGCAGTATTTT. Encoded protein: CASSLEGRTSTDTQYF.